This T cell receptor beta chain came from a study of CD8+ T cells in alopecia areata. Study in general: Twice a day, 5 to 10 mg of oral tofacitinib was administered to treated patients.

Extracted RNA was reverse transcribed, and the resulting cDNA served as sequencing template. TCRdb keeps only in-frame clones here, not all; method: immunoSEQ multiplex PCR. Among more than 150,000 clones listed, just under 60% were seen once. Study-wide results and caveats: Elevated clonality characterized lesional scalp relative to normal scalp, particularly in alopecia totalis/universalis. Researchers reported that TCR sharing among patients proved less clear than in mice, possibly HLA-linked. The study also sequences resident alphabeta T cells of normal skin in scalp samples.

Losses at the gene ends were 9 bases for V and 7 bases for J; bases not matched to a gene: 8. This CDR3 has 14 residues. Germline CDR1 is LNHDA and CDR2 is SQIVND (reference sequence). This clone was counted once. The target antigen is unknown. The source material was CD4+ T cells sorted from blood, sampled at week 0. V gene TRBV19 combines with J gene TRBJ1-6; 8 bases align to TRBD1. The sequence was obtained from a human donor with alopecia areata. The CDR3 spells CARAGGKRNSPLHF. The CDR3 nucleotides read TGTGCCAGGGCAGGGGGCAAGCGGAATTCACCCCTCCACTTT.